These T cell receptor beta chains were read from a single sample in a study of T cells in Graves' hyperthyroidism and ophthalmopathy. TCRdb itself ran the multiplex PCR reads through MiXCR, one entry per CDR3 protein. The sample lists roughly 420,000 distinct CDR3 sequences, more than 15% occurring once. Sequenced: blood. The source of these receptors is a young woman with Graves' hyperthyroidism. Both conserved end residues are trimmed from each CDR3. Fields, in order: clone size, V gene, CDR3 protein. Clone size appears in some rows only: once, few, many, or a class for an expanded clone.

size: few
V: TRBV11-2
CDR3: ASSSTGGVQPQH

size: many
V: TRBV28
CDR3: ASVGQGVVVSNQPQH

size: .
V: TRBV2
CDR3: ASIREALAGAYEQY

size: many
V: TRBV7-2
CDR3: ASSGGGAIYNEQF

size: few
V: TRBV11-1
CDR3: AGSFFPRTGRANYGYT

size: few
V: TRBV10-3
CDR3: AISDLSGANVLT

size: many
V: TRBV29-1
CDR3: SVDSQPGGQNTEAF

size: .
V: TRBV7-2
CDR3: ASSAGAGKLTYEQY

size: .
V: TRBV6-2/TRBV6-3
CDR3: ASTSYADRMFNYGYT

size: few
V: TRBV4-1
CDR3: ASSRELGSNQPQH

size: .
V: TRBV20-1
CDR3: SARVVGTEAF

size: many
V: TRBV20-1
CDR3: SADVTSGSSYNEQF

size: .
V: TRBV29-1
CDR3: SVDTTGLAALIDTQY

size: .
V: TRBV6-5
CDR3: ASSRGIAAF

size: many
V: TRBV10-3
CDR3: AISEARDTEAF

size: many
V: TRBV7-3
CDR3: ASSFAGQTDTQY

size: many
V: TRBV7-8
CDR3: ASSSLGPIISTDTQY

size: many
V: TRBV12-3/TRBV12-4
CDR3: ASVKRRIRLFLGQAENRYGYT

size: few
V: TRBV20-1
CDR3: SARAALAGVEQY

size: .
V: TRBV19
CDR3: ASSISPKGGTEAF

size: many
V: TRBV6-2/TRBV6-3
CDR3: ASTQRVDTQY

size: few
V: TRBV7-9
CDR3: ASSLDNARAAEAF

size: few
V: TRBV12-3/TRBV12-4
CDR3: ASGLGPGELF

size: .
V: TRBV11-2
CDR3: ASSLVSSGSTDTQY

size: few
V: TRBV12-3/TRBV12-4
CDR3: ASSSRLAGAYEQY

size: many
V: TRBV28
CDR3: ASGQGASGTQY

size: few
V: TRBV5-1
CDR3: ASSPEPLNTGELF

size: many
V: TRBV7-6
CDR3: ASSLNGNRVETQY

size: many
V: TRBV20-1
CDR3: SAIPSGVNSPLH

size: many
V: TRBV27
CDR3: ASSLSVRNTYEQY

size: many
V: TRBV5-1
CDR3: ASSLGSANYGYT

size: many
V: TRBV3-1
CDR3: ASSSPGTSLEEQY

size: many
V: TRBV29-1
CDR3: SVASALEAF

size: .
V: TRBV29-1
CDR3: SASAGQVLQY

size: many
V: TRBV20-1
CDR3: SARDRWGGATEAF

size: few
V: TRBV29-1
CDR3: SARQGTGSPLH

size: few
V: TRBV6-5
CDR3: ASSYQRSTEAF

size: many
V: TRBV5-1
CDR3: ASSTRPGGQPQH

size: .
V: TRBV6-2/TRBV6-3
CDR3: ASTYNTEAF

size: .
V: TRBV2
CDR3: ASSVVRAGYGCT

size: .
V: TRBV7-2
CDR3: ASNSGGAQTETQY

size: many
V: TRBV6-5
CDR3: ASSYWRGGLGETQY

size: .
V: TRBV7-9
CDR3: ASSLGGASLSYNEQF

size: few
V: TRBV28
CDR3: ASRNEGGNSYNEQF

size: few
V: TRBV19
CDR3: ASSIRPGAPTGELF

size: .
V: TRBV27
CDR3: ATRTGLTGELF

size: .
V: TRBV28
CDR3: ASSPFTRGSSYNEQF

size: .
V: TRBV7-6
CDR3: ASSQRTGGDSNQPQH

size: many
V: TRBV28
CDR3: ASSLARRGQSGSSNQPQH

size: many
V: TRBV20-1
CDR3: SAYRGSAGNQPQH

size: .
V: TRBV19
CDR3: ASSIRRKNEKLF

size: many
V: TRBV28
CDR3: ASSPTKGGYSYEQY

size: few
V: TRBV6-2/TRBV6-3
CDR3: ASSYSKGSRYNSPLH

size: .
V: TRBV18
CDR3: ASSLEGSGGFADTQY

size: few
V: TRBV10-3
CDR3: ATSGTWSTDTQY